This entry describes one T cell receptor beta chain. In the authors' workflow: Estimated nucleated cell counts came from reference gene primer amplification. The data were produced by immunoSEQ multiplex PCR, yet TCRdb's version contains in-frame clones alone and is incomplete. For V, J and clone size, that table is used; D and trimming come from the DNA. The table has fewer than 300,000 clones, about 86% seen once. These data come from a study of blood T cell repertoires in COVID-19. Study summary: The United States, Italy and Spain provided the acute and convalescent COVID-19 samples.

Seattle's enrolled individuals joined amid active infection and were then monitored longitudinally. This CDR3 comprises 13 residues. Trimming took off 5 bases at V and 2 bases at J, with 9 bases between the two ends. Sample: peripheral blood. The TCR originated in a woman in her 30s with COVID-19, enrolled during active disease. The J gene is TRBJ1-2, the V gene TRBV12-3 or TRBV12-4; D unclear. CDR3 DNA: TGTGCCAGCAGTCAAACAGAAAACTATGGCTACACCTTC. Protein sequence: CASSQTENYGYTF.